The next 21 T cell receptor beta chains were all read from a single sample in a study of blood T cell repertoires in COVID-19. The data were produced by immunoSEQ multiplex PCR, yet TCRdb's version contains in-frame clones alone and is incomplete. Here the sample spans about 380,000 clones, 85% to 90% being singletons. Sample: PBMCs or T cells enriched from blood (not recorded which). The receptors derive from a woman under 30 who had recovered from COVID-19.

This clone was picked up one time. The chain employs TRBV27 and TRBJ1-6; no reliable D call. V lost 6 bases, J lost 9 bases, and 12 bases lay in between. Germline V gene lookup returns CDR1 MNHEY and CDR2 SMNVEV (reference sequence). This CDR3 region has 13 residues. CDR3 region: CASRQTGSSPLHF. In nucleotides, the CDR3 is TGTGCCAGCAGGCAGACTGGGTCTTCACCCCTCCACTTT.

This sequence joins TRBV4-1 and TRBJ1-2; a weak D match, TRBD1 (5 bases). Germline loops: CDR1 MGHRA, CDR2 YSYEKL. The CDR3 has 16 amino acids. Trimming shortened V by 0 bases and J by 4 bases, and 15 bases separated the two germline ends. CDR3 coding DNA: TGCGCCAGCAGCCAAGATCAAGGGGCGGCTATCTATGGCTACACCTTC. The encoded protein is CASSQDQGAAIYGYTF.

This clone was detected once. The rearrangement joins TRBV11-2 to TRBJ1-5, with TRBD1 matching 12 bases. Trimming took 1 base from V and 3 from J; bases not matched to a gene: 4. The germline V gene has CDR1 SGHAT and CDR2 FQNNGV. This CDR3 spans 17 amino acids. CDR3 bases: TGTGCCAGCAGCTTAGGATGGGACAGGGGGCCCAATCAGCCCCAGCATTTT. Its protein is CASSLGWDRGPNQPQHF.

The CDR3 sequence is CASSLRQGLDNGYTF. For the CDR3, the DNA is TGTGCCAGCAGCCTTAGACAGGGGTTAGATAATGGCTACACCTTC. The chain carries TRBV7-6 and TRBJ1-2; 8 positions match TRBD1. This CDR3 contains 15 residues. V was pared by 5 bases and J by 6 bases, with 11 bases of the junction left unmatched. Germline V gene sequence: CDR1 SGHVS, CDR2 FNYEAQ.

This clone was counted a few times. The V gene is TRBV2, the J gene TRBJ1-4, with 7 bases identical to TRBD1. V shed 7 bases and J 4 bases; nucleotides not matched to a gene: 3. The CDR3 sequence is 13 residues long. The germline V gene has CDR1 SNHLY and CDR2 FYNNEI. The CDR3 region is CASNRGHNEKLFF. Written as DNA, the CDR3 is TGTGCCAGCAACAGGGGCCATAATGAAAAACTGTTTTTT.

The chain has TRBV4-2 and TRBJ2-1; TRBD1 might be the D (6 bases). This CDR3 contains 17 residues. V dropped 1 base and J dropped 2 bases, with 15 bases sitting between them. Germline V gives CDR1 LGHNA, CDR2 YNFKEQ. As DNA, the CDR3 is TGTGCCAGCAGCCAAGGGTACAGGGTAGGGACCTACAATGAGCAGTTCTTC. It specifies CASSQGYRVGTYNEQFF.

This chain joins TRBV6-5 and TRBJ1-1; 9 bases are shared with TRBD1. Germline CDR1 and CDR2: MNHEY and SVGAGI. This CDR3 has 15 amino acids. The junction had 8 bases not matched to a gene; V was cut back by 6 bases and J by 3 bases. CDR3 sequence (DNA): TGTGCCAGCAGCAATACAGGGGGCGTAGACACTGAAGCTTTCTTT. Protein: CASSNTGGVDTEAFF.

The rearrangement links TRBV4-2 to TRBJ1-5; 11 positions agree with TRBD1. CDR3 length equals 19 residues. Trimming took 2 bases from V and 0 from J; bases not matched to a gene: 9. From germline, CDR1 is LGHNA and CDR2 YNFKEQ. CDR3 sequence reads: CASSQLRDRGRGSNQPQHF. CDR3 DNA: TGTGCCAGCAGCCAACTCCGGGACAGGGGGAGGGGTAGCAATCAGCCCCAGCATTTT.

This clone showed up just a few times. DNA of the CDR3: TGCGCCAGCAGCAGGGACAGGGGGAGGACTGGAAACACCATATATTTT. The encoded protein is CASSRDRGRTGNTIYF. V usage is TRBV5-1 and J usage is TRBJ1-3; 11 positions agree with TRBD1. The CDR3 extends over 16 amino acids. Germline CDR1 is SGHRS and CDR2 is YFSETQ. V was clipped by 4 bases and J by 2 bases; unmatched bases: 5.

This chain connects TRBV29-1 to TRBJ1-4, with D perhaps TRBD1 (6 bases). Trimming shortened V by 7 bases and J by 2 bases, and 14 bases separated the two germline ends. The CDR3 totals 14 residues. Germline V gives CDR1 SQVTM, CDR2 ANQGSEA. The CDR3 sequence: CSAAWGLTNEKLFF. The CDR3 nucleotides read TGCAGCGCGGCTTGGGGGCTGACTAATGAAAAACTGTTTTTT.

This clone has only a few counts. The chain is built from TRBV29-1 and TRBJ1-5; 7 bases match TRBD1. Trimming cost V 7 bases and J 2 bases; bases outside gene matches: 2. CDR3 length: 12 residues. Germline CDR1 reads SQVTM; CDR2 reads ANQGSEA. The CDR3 is CSAGQGNQPQHF. The CDR3 nucleotides are TGCAGCGCCGGACAGGGCAATCAGCCCCAGCATTTT.

The V call is TRBV2, the J call TRBJ2-1, with 10 bases lining up with TRBD2. The CDR3 loop spans 18 amino acids. Germline CDR1 is SNHLY and CDR2 is FYNNEI. V gave up 1 base and J gave up 4 bases; unmatched junction bases: 10. The CDR3 coding sequence is TGTGCCAGCAGTGAAGGGGCAGCCGGGACTAGCGCGTACAATGAGCAGTTCTTC. Amino acids: CASSEGAAGTSAYNEQFF.

The chain recombines TRBV5-4 with TRBJ1-1, with D possibly being TRBD1 (5 bases). V was cut by 5 bases and J by 1 base, with 12 bases left in between. Germline values: CDR1 SGHNT, CDR2 YYREEE (reference sequence). There are 14 residues in the CDR3. CDR3 loop: CASRPTQENTEAFF. CDR3 sequence (DNA): TGTGCCAGCAGGCCGACACAGGAGAACACTGAAGCTTTCTTT.

The chain couples TRBV20-1 to TRBJ1-2; 7 bases are a match to TRBD1. Germline V gene sequence: CDR1 DFQATT, CDR2 SNEGSKA (reference sequence). The CDR3 sequence is 14 residues long. The ends lost 5 bases at V and 4 bases at J; junction bases unmatched: 10. CDR3 DNA sequence: TGCAGTGCTGGTGAGGGACAGCTGGGCTATGGCTACACCTTC. It codes for CSAGEGQLGYGYTF.

The J gene is TRBJ1-6, the V gene TRBV15, with 7 nucleotides matching TRBD1. Germline loops: CDR1 LNHNV, CDR2 YYDKDF (reference sequence). The CDR3 runs 16 residues. V lost 1 base, J lost 8 bases, and 8 bases stayed unmatched. In DNA form, the CDR3 reads TGTGCCACCAGCAGAGGGTCGGGGACAGTCGATTCACCCCTCCACTTT. Protein sequence: CATSRGSGTVDSPLHF.

This clone was observed once. The chain has TRBV9 and TRBJ2-3, with TRBD2 matching over 10 bases. V trimming: 4 bases; J trimming: 10 bases; junction bases outside the gene matches: 12. Germline CDR1 reads SGDLS; CDR2 reads YYNGEE. The CDR3 sequence is 15 residues long. The CDR3 nucleotides are TGTGCCAGCAGCTCCGGTAGCGGGGGGAGTGGGGCGCAGTATTTT. Its protein is CASSSGSGGSGAQYF. Combining the CDR3 with reference TRBV9 and TRBJ2-3 gives the whole variable domain DSGVTQTPKHLITATGQRVTLRCSPRSGDLSVYWYQQSLDQGLQFLIQYYNGEERAKGNILERFSAQQFPDLHSELNLSSLELGDSALYFCASSSGSGGSGAQYFGPGTRLTVL.

This sequence joins TRBV11-2 and TRBJ2-1; tentatively, D is TRBD2 (6 bases). CDR1 is SGHAT and CDR2 is FQNNGV in the germline V gene. V lost 5 bases and J 5 bases, leaving 16 bases between the germline ends. The CDR3 has 15 residues. The CDR3 sequence is CASSPLAGPNNEQFF. DNA of the CDR3: TGTGCCAGCAGCCCCCTGGCGGGGCCAAACAATGAGCAGTTCTTC.

The chain couples TRBV4-1 to TRBJ2-2; no clear D. Trimming pared 0 bases from V and 3 bases from J, leaving 5 bases between. The length of the CDR3 is 14 residues. Germline loops: CDR1 MGHRA, CDR2 YSYEKL. The CDR3 nucleotides are TGCGCCAGCAGCCAAGACACTTACACCGGGGAGCTGTTTTTT. Translated: CASSQDTYTGELFF.

V is TRBV12-5 and J is TRBJ1-4; possible D gene TRBD1, 6 bases. Trimming pared 1 base from V and 1 base from J, leaving 7 bases between. The CDR3 length is 15 residues. The germline gives CDR1 LGHNT, CDR2 FRNRAP. The CDR3, as DNA: TGTGCTAGTGGTTTGGACAGGGAAACTAATGAAAAACTGTTTTTT. Its translation: CASGLDRETNEKLFF. The full variable domain, with the rest looked up from reference TRBV12-5 and TRBJ1-4, is DARVTQTPRHKVTEMGQEVTMRCQPILGHNTVFWYRQTMMQGLELLAYFRNRAPLDDSGMPKDRFSAEMPDATLATLKIQPSEPRDSAVYFCASGLDRETNEKLFFGSGTQLSVL.

The genes are TRBV24-1 and TRBJ2-1, with a possible D match to TRBD2 (5 bases). The V end lost 3 bases, the J end lost 0 bases, and 11 bases lay between the germline ends. The CDR3 is 16 amino acids. In germline, CDR1 is KGHDR, CDR2 SFDVKD. The CDR3 protein is CATSDGDYSSYNEQFF. In nucleotides, the CDR3 is TGTGCCACCAGTGATGGCGACTACAGCTCCTACAATGAGCAGTTCTTC.

The V gene is TRBV2, the J gene TRBJ1-2; 7 bases fit TRBD1. The CDR3 consists of 13 residues. The trim removed 3 bases at V and 9 bases at J, leaving 7 bases unmatched. The germline V gene has CDR1 SNHLY and CDR2 FYNNEI. Here the CDR3 DNA reads TGTGCCAGCAGTGACGACAGGGAAATAAGCTACACCTTC. Its protein product is CASSDDREISYTF. Based on the CDR3 plus reference TRBV2 and TRBJ1-2, the full variable domain is EPEVTQTPSHQVTQMGQEVILRCVPISNHLYFYWYRQILGQKVEFLVSFYNNEISEKSEIFDDQFSVERPDGSNFTLKIRSTKLEDSAMYFCASSDDREISYTFGSGTRLTVV.